A single sample gave rise to the 10 T cell receptor beta chains below, sequenced in a study of CD8 T cells in ankylosing spondylitis. One entry per CDR3 protein, called by TCRdb with MiXCR from the 5' RACE reads. The repertoire holds approximately 35,000 distinct CDR3 sequences, approximately 15% seen once, with around a third in the top ten. Sequences were obtained from blood. The receptors shown here come from a male donor with ankylosing spondylitis or in good health (not recorded which).

V gene TRBV10-3 combines with J gene TRBJ2-4, with TRBD2 as a possible D gene (6 bases). Germline CDR1 reads ENHRY; CDR2 reads SYGVKD. The CDR3 runs to 16 residues. V was clipped by 2 bases and J by 0 bases, with 11 bases between them. The CDR3, as DNA: TGTGCCATCAGTGAGGAGGGACTCGGAGCCAAAAACATTCAGTACTTC. Translating gives CAISEEGLGAKNIQYF.

This clonotype was seen a few times. The chain combines TRBV6-6 with TRBJ2-7; 11 bases are a match to TRBD1. The V and J ends lost 6 bases and 2 bases, in that order; junction bases with no gene match: 6. The germline gives CDR1 MNHNY, CDR2 SVGAGI (reference sequence). The CDR3 is 15 amino acids. As DNA, the CDR3 is TGTGCCAGCAGCCTAATGGGACAGGGGGCCTACGAGCAGTACTTC. Encoded protein: CASSLMGQGAYEQYF.

This clonotype occurred a few times. The rearrangement joins TRBV20-1 to TRBJ1-5, with 7 bases identical to TRBD1. After removal of 1 base from V and 7 bases from J, the junction contained 16 bases not matched to a gene. The CDR3 runs 17 residues. Germline V CDR1 and CDR2: DFQATT, SNEGSKA (reference sequence). As DNA, the CDR3 is TGCAGTGCTAGAGGTCCAACAGGGGAAGATATGAGACAGCCCCAGCATTTT. It yields the protein CSARGPTGEDMRQPQHF.

This clonotype was observed a few times. V is TRBV5-1 and J is TRBJ2-1; D ambiguous. From germline, CDR1 is SGHRS and CDR2 YFSETQ. This CDR3 has 14 amino acids. Trimming pared 0 bases from V and 8 bases from J, leaving 12 bases between. The CDR3 spells CASSLASKIDEQFF. For the CDR3, the DNA is TGCGCCAGCAGCTTGGCCTCGAAAATCGATGAGCAGTTCTTC.

This clonotype was counted only a few times. The V call is TRBV5-1, the J call TRBJ2-3; perhaps TRBD2 as D (5 bases). The ends were cut back, 3 bases at V and 1 base at J, with 12 bases in the middle. The V gene's germline CDR1 is SGHRS and CDR2 YFSETQ. CDR3 length: 15 amino acids. CDR3 sequence reads: CASSSTGDGTDTQYF. Written as DNA, the CDR3 is TGCGCCAGCAGCTCAACCGGGGATGGCACAGATACGCAGTATTTT.

This clonotype has just a few counts. The chain has TRBV15 and TRBJ2-2; D is uncertain. The CDR3 contains 14 residues. V dropped 0 bases and J dropped 7 bases, with 9 bases sitting between them. Germline CDR1 LNHNV, CDR2 YYDKDF (reference sequence). As DNA, the CDR3 is TGTGCCACCAGCAGAGATCGGAGAGGCGGGGAGCTGTTTTTT. Translation gives CATSRDRRGGELFF.

The rearrangement uses TRBV4-3 and TRBJ2-1; 13 nucleotides align to TRBD2. The J segment lost 6 bases and the V segment lost 0 bases, leaving 8 bases of the junction unmatched. CDR3 length: 18 amino acids. Germline V gives CDR1 LGHNA, CDR2 YSLEER. The CDR3 here is CASSQDILAGGPGNEQFF. Written as DNA, the CDR3 is TGCGCCAGCAGCCAAGATATACTAGCGGGAGGGCCAGGCAATGAGCAGTTCTTC.

J is TRBJ2-3 and V is TRBV12-3 or TRBV12-4, with TRBD1 identical over 7 bases. The CDR3 extends over 16 amino acids. V gave up 0 bases and J gave up 3 bases; unmatched junction bases: 6. The DNA of the CDR3 is TGTGCCAGCAGTTTAGCCGGGACAGCTGGGACAGATACGCAGTATTTT. This gives the protein CASSLAGTAGTDTQYF.

This clonotype has just a few counts. The J gene is TRBJ2-5, the V gene TRBV14; perhaps TRBD1 as D (6 bases). Trimming cost V 1 base and J 5 bases, with 11 bases left between them. The CDR3 extends over 14 amino acids. The germline V gene encodes CDR1 SGHDN and CDR2 FVKESK. Here the CDR3 reads CASSQANRAETQYF. The CDR3 DNA reads as TGTGCCAGCAGCCAAGCGAACAGGGCGGAGACCCAGTACTTC.

Only one count was recorded for this clonotype. The CDR3 region has the DNA TGCAGTGCTGTTTCGGGGCTGACCGGGGAGCTGTTTTTT. Its protein is CSAVSGLTGELFF. The genes are TRBV20-1 and TRBJ2-2, with D possibly called TRBD1 or TRBD2 (5 bases each). Trimming cost V 5 bases and J 5 bases, with 12 bases left between them. This CDR3 comprises 13 residues. Germline CDR1 DFQATT, CDR2 SNEGSKA (reference sequence).